The rows below give T cell receptor beta chains drawn from one sample of a study of T-cell memory formation after mild COVID-19. TCRdb used MiXCR to reprocess the 5' RACE reads, holding one entry per CDR3 protein. The sample lists fewer than 50,000 distinct CDR3 sequences; around 6.3% were seen once. The sequencing input was PBMCs or a T cell subset sorted from them (not recorded which). These receptors were collected from an adult who had mild COVID-19 (a few samples of this study predate the infection). Cell type and time point are not known. Each CDR3 is given with its conserved first and last residue. The D gene is left open where the match is weak. Rows give clone size only sometimes, using once, few, many, or a class for an expanded clone.

J gene | clone size | V gene | D gene | CDR3 protein | CDR3 DNA
TRBJ2-1 | medium-sized | TRBV5-1 | NA | CASSPTGAYYNEQFF | TGCGCCAGCAGCCCCACGGGAGCGTACTACAATGAGCAGTTCTTC
TRBJ2-1 | many | TRBV25-1 | NA | CASSEFRRSSYNEQFF | TGTGCCAGCAGTGAATTCAGGAGATCCTCCTACAATGAGCAGTTCTTC
TRBJ1-1 | few | TRBV30 | NA | CAWSPLNTEAFF | TGTGCCTGGAGTCCCCTGAACACTGAAGCTTTCTTT
TRBJ2-3 | NA | TRBV10-2 | TRBD2 | CASSGLAGGDTQYF | TGCGCCAGCAGTGGACTAGCGGGAGGAGATACGCAGTATTTT
TRBJ1-5 | few | TRBV27 | NA | CASSPRPGMNQPQHF | TGTGCCAGCAGTCCCCGCCCAGGGATGAATCAGCCCCAGCATTTT
TRBJ1-4 | many | TRBV7-9 | NA | CASSLQTGNEKLFF | TGTGCCAGCAGCTTACAGACCGGTAATGAAAAACTGTTTTTT
TRBJ1-2 | few | TRBV19 | TRBD1 | CASSTGRDRVKGGYTF | TGTGCCAGTAGTACCGGCCGTGACAGGGTCAAAGGTGGCTACACCTTC
TRBJ2-3 | many | TRBV4-2 | NA | CASSQDLSPASEDTQYF | TGTGCCAGCAGCCAAGATTTAAGCCCGGCTTCTGAGGATACGCAGTATTTT
TRBJ2-7 | NA | TRBV5-4 | NA | CASSLDTYEQYF | TGTGCCAGCAGTTTGGACACGTACGAGCAGTACTTC
TRBJ2-3 | few | TRBV2 | TRBD1 | CASSVDRGGTDTQYF | TGTGCCAGCAGTGTGGACAGGGGGGGAACAGATACGCAGTATTTT
TRBJ1-4 | many | TRBV12-3/TRBV12-4 | NA | CASSLAVGEKLFF | TGTGCCAGCAGTTTAGCCGTGGGAGAAAAACTGTTTTTT
TRBJ2-7 | many | TRBV7-3 | TRBD2 | CASSPSGGQEQYF | TGTGCCAGCAGCCCCAGCGGGGGACAAGAGCAGTACTTC
TRBJ2-2 | few | TRBV20-1 | NA | CSARGVAGELFF | TGCAGTGCTCGAGGGGTCGCCGGGGAGCTGTTTTTT
TRBJ1-4 | few | TRBV30 | NA | CAWSFPGTSSEKLFF | TGTGCCTGGAGCTTCCCAGGTACATCTAGTGAAAAACTGTTTTTT
TRBJ2-1 | NA | TRBV5-1 | TRBD2 | CASSQGLAPTNEQFF | TGCGCCAGCAGCCAGGGACTAGCACCCACCAATGAGCAGTTCTTC
TRBJ2-7 | many | TRBV10-2 | NA | CASSESTSFSTYEQYF | TGCGCCAGCAGTGAGTCGACTTCTTTTTCGACCTACGAGCAGTACTTC
TRBJ2-1 | few | TRBV20-1 | TRBD1 | CSASPNRGYNEQFF | TGCAGTGCTAGTCCCAACAGGGGCTACAATGAGCAGTTCTTC
TRBJ2-3 | many | TRBV5-1 | TRBD2 | CASTGTSGSTDTQYF | TGCGCCAGCACCGGGACTAGCGGGTCCACAGATACGCAGTATTTT
TRBJ1-5 | many | TRBV2 | NA | CASRGGMGNQPQHF | TGTGCCAGCAGGGGAGGCATGGGCAATCAGCCCCAGCATTTT
TRBJ1-3 | many | TRBV5-1 | TRBD1 | CASSLGQGAGGSGNTIYF | TGCGCCAGCAGCCTCGGACAGGGGGCAGGAGGCTCTGGAAACACCATATATTTT
TRBJ2-7 | many | TRBV5-5 | TRBD2 | CASSEGLAVQYEQYF | TGTGCCAGCAGCGAGGGACTAGCGGTACAGTACGAGCAGTACTTC
TRBJ1-5 | many | TRBV6-2/TRBV6-3 | NA | CASSWGNNQPQHF | TGTGCCAGCAGCTGGGGCAACAATCAGCCCCAGCATTTT